These T cell receptor beta chains were read from a single sample in a study of shared clonotypes between healthy human individuals. Some clones are missing from TCRdb's copy, which holds only in-frame ones; the method was immunoSEQ multiplex PCR. The sample carries over a million clones, 98% recorded once. Sample: naive CD4+ T cells sorted from blood. The receptors derive from a man aged 25-45 years in good health. Each CDR3 is given with its conserved first and last residue. A D gene is named only where the DNA matches it firmly. Rows give clone size only sometimes, using once, few, many, or a class for an expanded clone.

NA,TRBD2,TRBV4-1,TRBJ2-3,TGCGCCAGCAGCCAAGGACTAGCGGGAATAGCGTTTAAAGATACGCAGTATTTT,CASSQGLAGIAFKDTQYF
NA,NA,TRBV7-2,TRBJ1-5,TGTGCCAGCAGCGTTGGACGGAGCAATCAGCCCCAGCATTTT,CASSVGRSNQPQHF
NA,TRBD2,TRBV5-6,TRBJ2-1,TGTGCCAGCAGCTTTCGGGCTAGCGGGTGGGTCAATGAGCAGTTCTTC,CASSFRASGWVNEQFF
NA,TRBD1,TRBV7-2,TRBJ1-5,TGTGCCAGCAGCTCCAGGGGGACAGAGGGCAATCAGCCCCAGCATTTT,CASSSRGTEGNQPQHF
NA,NA,TRBV13,TRBJ1-1,TGTGCCAGCAGCCAAAAATTTCAGGGTACTGAAGCTTTCTTT,CASSQKFQGTEAFF
NA,NA,TRBV27,TRBJ2-3,TGTGCCAGCAAGGGGGTGGGGGGCAAAACAGATACGCAGTATTTT,CASKGVGGKTDTQYF
NA,NA,TRBV7-8,TRBJ2-1,TGTGCCAGCAGCCTTCGAGGAAGTGAGCAGTTCTTC,CASSLRGSEQFF
NA,TRBD1,TRBV11-2,TRBJ2-1,TGTGCCAGCAGCTTAGGCGGGACAGGGGAGGTCAATGAGCAGTTCTTC,CASSLGGTGEVNEQFF
NA,NA,TRBV18,TRBJ1-2,TGTGCCAGCTCACCACCAGGGAATGGCTACACCTTC,CASSPPGNGYTF
NA,NA,TRBV5-1,TRBJ2-7,TGCGCCAGCAGAAGGGACAAGGACTACGAGCAGTACTTC,CASRRDKDYEQYF
NA,NA,TRBV27,TRBJ2-7,TGTGCCAGCAGTTCGTTCTACGAGCAGTACTTC,CASSSFYEQYF
NA,NA,TRBV6-4,TRBJ2-2,TGTGCCAGCAGTGAGACTATTACCGGGGAGCTGTTTTTT,CASSETITGELFF
NA,NA,TRBV28,TRBJ2-2,TGTGCCAGCAGTTTAATCTTGGGAGGAGGGCCCGGGGAGCTGTTTTTT,CASSLILGGGPGELFF
NA,NA,TRBV28,TRBJ2-2,TGTGCCAGCAGTTTATCGGCCACCGGGGAGCTGTTTTTT,CASSLSATGELFF
NA,NA,TRBV5-1,TRBJ2-3,TGCGCCAGCAGCTTAGACAGGGATACGCAGTATTTT,CASSLDRDTQYF
NA,NA,TRBV5-1,TRBJ2-1,TGCGCCAGCAGCTTGGAACCGAGGAGCTCCTACAATGAGCAGTTCTTC,CASSLEPRSSYNEQFF
NA,TRBD1,TRBV4-1,TRBJ2-7,TGCGCCAGCAGCCAAGGAAGAACAGGGGTCTACGAGCAGTACTTC,CASSQGRTGVYEQYF
NA,NA,TRBV11-2,TRBJ1-4,TGTGCCAGCAGCTTTAAGGTGGGGGCAGAAAAACTGTTTTTT,CASSFKVGAEKLFF
NA,NA,TRBV11-2,TRBJ2-3,TGTGCCAGCAGCTTACAGGGGAGCACAGATACGCAGTATTTT,CASSLQGSTDTQYF
NA,NA,TRBV5-4,TRBJ2-2,TGTGCCAGCAGCCATTCGGGACCCAGGGCCACCGGGGAGCTGTTTTTT,CASSHSGPRATGELFF
NA,TRBD2,TRBV5-1,TRBJ2-1,TGCGCCAGCAGCTTGCGCCCGGGACTAGCGGGAGTAGATGAGCAGTTCTTC,CASSLRPGLAGVDEQFF
NA,TRBD2,TRBV6-5,TRBJ2-7,TGTGCCAGCACTCCCCCGGGAGGGCCTGACGAGCAGTACTTC,CASTPPGGPDEQYF
NA,NA,TRBV9,TRBJ2-2,TGTGCCAGCAGCGTAGGCAGGGCCGGGGAGCTGTTTTTT,CASSVGRAGELFF
once,NA,TRBV9,TRBJ2-1,TGTGCCAGCAGCGTAAATTCTATCGATGAGCAGTTCTTC,CASSVNSIDEQFF
NA,NA,TRBV5-1,TRBJ1-3,TGCGCCAGCAGCATTGACACCTCTGGAAACACCATATATTTT,CASSIDTSGNTIYF
once,TRBD1,TRBV2,TRBJ1-5,TGTGCCAGCAGTGAGTATCCGGGGCAGGGGGATAAGGATTCGATTCATCAGCCCCAGCATTTT,CASSEYPGQGDKDSIHQPQHF
NA,NA,TRBV6-6,TRBJ2-5,TGTGCCAGCAGACGTGGACGGGCCGCCCAAGAGACCCAGTACTTC,CASRRGRAAQETQYF
NA,NA,TRBV7-8,TRBJ2-1,TGTGCGGCGGGTGGGAGGAATGAGCAGTTCTTC,CAAGGRNEQFF
NA,NA,TRBV9,TRBJ2-3,TGTGCCAGCAGCCCGAACGCGGGGGATACGCAGTATTTT,CASSPNAGDTQYF
NA,NA,TRBV18,TRBJ2-2,TGTGCCAGCTCACCACGTGGCGGGAAGAACACCGGGGAGCTGTTTTTT,CASSPRGGKNTGELFF
NA,NA,TRBV11-2,TRBJ2-3,TGTGCCAGCAGCCCCCAGACCCTAGGCAGCACAGATACGCAGTATTTT,CASSPQTLGSTDTQYF
NA,NA,TRBV29-1,TRBJ2-7,TGCAGCGCCGCTACTTCATTCAATTCGTACGAGCAGTACTTC,CSAATSFNSYEQYF
NA,NA,TRBV4-3,TRBJ1-2,TGCGCCAGCAGCCCTTCCGGGACGACAACCTATGGCTACACCTTC,CASSPSGTTTYGYTF
NA,TRBD1,TRBV10-3,TRBJ2-1,TGTGCCATCAGCACAGGGGGGAATGAGCAGTTCTTC,CAISTGGNEQFF
NA,TRBD2,TRBV15,TRBJ2-1,TGTGCCACCAGCAGAGATCTTAGCGGGATTTGGGATGAGCAGTTCTTC,CATSRDLSGIWDEQFF
once,TRBD1,TRBV27,TRBJ1-4,TGTGCCAGCAGTTTGCAGGGGGCTTCTGAAAAACTGTTTTTT,CASSLQGASEKLFF
NA,TRBD2,TRBV5-1,TRBJ2-1,TGCGCCAGCAGCTACCTACCGGGACTAGCGGGAGAAGGGACCTACAATGAGCAGTTCTTC,CASSYLPGLAGEGTYNEQFF
once,NA,TRBV14,TRBJ2-1,TGTGCCAGCAGTGCGAGAGCGACAGGCTCCTACAATGAGCAGTTCTTC,CASSARATGSYNEQFF
NA,NA,TRBV4-1,TRBJ2-1,TGCGCCAGCAGCCTTCCCGGAACAGGCGTGAAGTTCTTC,CASSLPGTGVKFF
once,NA,TRBV29-1,TRBJ2-1,TGCAGCGTTGTGGTGGCGGGACACTCTTTTGAGCAGTTCTTC,CSVVVAGHSFEQFF
NA,NA,TRBV2,TRBJ1-1,TGTGCCAGCAGTGATAGTGGTAGGAGGGGGAGCACTGAAGCTTTCTTT,CASSDSGRRGSTEAFF
NA,NA,TRBV5-8,TRBJ1-5,TGTGCCAGCAGCTTGGGCGACAGGTTCAATCAACCCCAGCATTTT,CASSLGDRFNQPQHF
NA,NA,TRBV9,TRBJ1-1,TGTGCCAGCAGCGTGGAGGTGAACACTGAAGCTTTCTTT,CASSVEVNTEAFF